The sample holds many counts of the clone carrying this T cell receptor beta chain. What it binds is not known. The sample originates from a study of T cells in Graves' hyperthyroidism and ophthalmopathy. General study results and limits: Blood also carried most thyroid clonotypes expanded above 0.001.

Germline V gene sequence: CDR1 ENHRY, CDR2 SYGVKD. V lost 5 bases to trimming and J lost 2 bases, with 6 bases between them. This CDR3 spans 12 amino acids. The study enrolled patients aged 18 to 65 with newly diagnosed hyperthyroidism of under 2 months' duration. The sample, blood from the first hyperthyroidism diagnosis, precedes any ophthalmopathy symptoms. Fresh peripheral blood, 10 ml, yielded the PBMCs. The TCR beta CDR3 regions underwent amplification using RNA transcripts as the source. The study used the HTBI primer set for a first-round RT-PCR of the TCR CDR3. TCRdb analysed the multiplex PCR reads with MiXCR anew, one entry per CDR3 protein. The top ten clones hold 30% to 35% of a sample with 350,000 to 450,000 distinct CDR3 sequences, roughly 15% of them seen once.

The sequencing sample was made of blood. This TCR was sampled from a woman in her 30s with Graves' hyperthyroidism that later progressed to Graves' ophthalmopathy. The chain couples TRBV10-3 to TRBJ1-1; D gene unclear. CDR3 sequence (DNA): TGTGCCATCAGTCAAGTCAACACTGAAGCTTTCTTT. Encoded protein: CAISQVNTEAFF.